This T cell receptor beta chain was recovered during a study of T-cell reconstitution after alpha-beta-depleted transplantation in children. V dropped 6 bases and J dropped 7 bases, with 10 bases sitting between them. Per the germline V gene, CDR1 is DFQATT and CDR2 is SNEGSKA (reference sequence). CDR3 length equals 10 residues. In this sample, this clonotype turned up a few times. It was with unique molecular identifiers that the TCRbeta library was prepared. TCRdb re-called the PCR reads through MiXCR, storing one row per CDR3 protein. The sample lists 250,000 to 300,000 distinct CDR3 sequences, nearly 10% occurring once.

This clonotype was obtained from a human donor who donated a stem cell graft to a child with SCID. Sequencing was performed on PBMCs from the stem cell graft donor, taken from the stem cell graft. The V and J genes are TRBV20-1 and TRBJ2-7; the D is unclear. The CDR3 DNA sequence: TGCAGTGCATATGACGGTGAGCAGTACTTC. It encodes CSAYDGEQYF.